This T cell receptor (beta chain) emerged from a study of T-cell memory formation after mild COVID-19. The CDR3 consists of 14 residues. The V segment lost 5 bases and the J segment 6 bases; nucleotides outside the gene matches: 7. CDR1 is MDHEN, CDR2 SYDVKM, per germline. The study, taken as a whole, reports: Later expanders leaned CD4+, whereas clones that contracted between day 15 and 85 were balanced CD4/CD8. Prior to infection, memory already included some responding clones, suggesting cross-reactive memory joined.

Via MiXCR, TCRdb re-called the 5' RACE reads, giving one row per CDR3 protein. Here the sample spans a few hundred thousand distinct CDR3 sequences, around 15% being singletons. Regarding this clonotype: Antigen specificity is unknown.

Source material: PBMCs or a T cell subset sorted from them (not recorded which). J is TRBJ2-4 and V is TRBV28, with 7 bases aligning to TRBD1. This sequence was found in a man aged 18 to 30 who had mild COVID-19 (a few samples of this study predate the infection). Cell type and time point are not known. CDR3: CASSLPGTANIQYF. CDR3 DNA sequence: TGTGCCAGCAGTCTCCCCGGGACAGCAAACATTCAGTACTTC.